This paragraph covers one TCR beta chain sequence. These data belong to a study of technical replicates of blood from several donors. The ends were cut back, 7 bases at V and 0 bases at J, with 15 bases in the middle. CDR3 length: 15 residues. CDR1 and CDR2 from the germline V gene are MNHNY and SVGAGI (reference sequence). The repertoire was sequenced with immunoSEQ multiplex PCR; TCRdb's copy has only in-frame clones and lacks some. The table includes under 85,000 clones, 95% to 98% detected once. The chain combines TRBV6-6 with TRBJ1-1; no firm D call. The sequence was obtained from a human donor in good health. The source material was T cells isolated from PBMCs. CDR3 sequence reads: CASTPSLILNTEAFF. Here the CDR3 DNA reads TGTGCCAGCACCCCGTCCCTTATTCTGAACACTGAAGCTTTCTTT.